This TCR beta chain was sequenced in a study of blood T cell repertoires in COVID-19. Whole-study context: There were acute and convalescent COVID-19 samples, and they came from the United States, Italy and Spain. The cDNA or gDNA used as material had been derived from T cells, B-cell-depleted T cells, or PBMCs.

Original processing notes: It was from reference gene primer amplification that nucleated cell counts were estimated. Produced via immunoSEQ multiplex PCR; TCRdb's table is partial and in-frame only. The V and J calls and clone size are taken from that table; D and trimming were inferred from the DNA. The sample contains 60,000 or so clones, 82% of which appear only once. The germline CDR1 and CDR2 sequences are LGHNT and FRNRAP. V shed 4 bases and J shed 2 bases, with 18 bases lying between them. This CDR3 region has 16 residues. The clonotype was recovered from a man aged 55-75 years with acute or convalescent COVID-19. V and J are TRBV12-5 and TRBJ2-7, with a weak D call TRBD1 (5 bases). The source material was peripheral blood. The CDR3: CASGSTGQAFTYEQYF. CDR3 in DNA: TGTGCTAGTGGTTCTACCGGACAAGCTTTCACCTACGAGCAGTACTTC. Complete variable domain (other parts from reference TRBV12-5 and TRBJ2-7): DARVTQTPRHKVTEMGQEVTMRCQPILGHNTVFWYRQTMMQGLELLAYFRNRAPLDDSGMPKDRFSAEMPDATLATLKIQPSEPRDSAVYFCASGSTGQAFTYEQYFGPGTRLTVT.